The T cell receptor beta chain under discussion was sequenced for a study of neurological immune-mediated disorders. Time point given: longitudinal time-point 3. This clonotype has a count of ten or more. MiXCR, applied by TCRdb to the 5' RACE reads, yields one record per CDR3 protein. The sample records more than 75,000 distinct CDR3 sequences, under 4.5% being singletons. Specimen: PBMCs. The source is a woman aged 55-70 years with multiple sclerosis.

Here the CDR3 reads CSASAVAGTRTDTQYF. In DNA form, the CDR3 reads TGCAGTGCTAGTGCGGTAGCGGGGACTCGCACAGATACGCAGTATTTT. V is TRBV20-1 and J is TRBJ2-3; 8 bases fit TRBD2. Germline CDR1 is DFQATT and CDR2 is SNEGSKA (reference sequence). This CDR3 has 16 amino acids. The J segment lost 1 base and the V segment lost 3 bases, leaving 9 bases of the junction unmatched.